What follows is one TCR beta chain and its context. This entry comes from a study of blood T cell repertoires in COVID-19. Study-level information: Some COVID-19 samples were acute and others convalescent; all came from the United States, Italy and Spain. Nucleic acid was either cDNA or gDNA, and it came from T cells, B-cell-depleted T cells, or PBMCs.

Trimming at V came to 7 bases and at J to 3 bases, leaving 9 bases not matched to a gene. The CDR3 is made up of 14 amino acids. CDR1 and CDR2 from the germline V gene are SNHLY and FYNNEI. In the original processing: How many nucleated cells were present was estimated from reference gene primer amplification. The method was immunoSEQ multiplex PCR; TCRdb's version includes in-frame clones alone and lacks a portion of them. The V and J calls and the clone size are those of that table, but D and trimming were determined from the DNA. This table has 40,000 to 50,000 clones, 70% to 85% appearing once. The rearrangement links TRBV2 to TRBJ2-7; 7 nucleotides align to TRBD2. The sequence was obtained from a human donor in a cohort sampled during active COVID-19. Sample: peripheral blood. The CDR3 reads CASNPGGPRYEQYF. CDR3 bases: TGTGCCAGCAACCCGGGGGGTCCACGCTACGAGCAGTACTTC.